The 16 T cell receptor beta chains in this list originate from one sample, sequenced in a study of cytomegalovirus exposure and HLA in healthy donors. The PCR had 60 Vbeta and 13 Jbeta primers. Measured with immunoSEQ multiplex PCR; TCRdb has only the in-frame clones, and not every one. The sample consists of more than 90,000 clones, approximately 80% of them appearing once. The sequenced sample was PBMCs. The receptors originated from a woman in her 70s in good health and CMV-seropositive.

V and J are TRBV28 and TRBJ1-1; TRBD1 agrees at 8 bases. The length of the CDR3 is 14 residues. The V gene's germline CDR1 is MDHEN and CDR2 SYDVKM. V gave up 8 bases and J gave up 4 bases; unmatched junction bases: 9. CDR3 residues: CASGRTGQFTEAFF. DNA of the CDR3: TGTGCCAGCGGACGGACAGGGCAATTCACTGAAGCTTTCTTT. Full variable domain (remainder filled in from reference TRBV28 and TRBJ1-1): DVKVTQSSRYLVKRTGEKVFLECVQDMDHENMFWYRQDPGLGLRLIYFSYDVKMKEKGDIPEGYSVSREKKERFSLILESASTNQTSMYLCASGRTGQFTEAFFGQGTRLTVV.

The V call is TRBV9, the J call TRBJ2-1, with TRBD2 matching 14 bases. Germline V gene sequence: CDR1 SGDLS, CDR2 YYNGEE. This CDR3 spans 16 amino acids. Unmatched junction bases numbered 11, after V lost 5 bases and J lost 10 bases. This CDR3 reads CASSPGGTSGSNEQFF. CDR3 sequence (DNA): TGTGCCAGCAGTCCAGGGGGGACTAGCGGGAGCAACGAGCAGTTCTTC.

Points on this clone: Germline is not matched at one junction end, which may reflect a read error. The V call is TRBV7-7, the J call TRBJ2-7; D might be TRBD2 (6 bases). The germline CDR1 and CDR2 sequences are SSHAT and FNYEAQ (reference sequence). The CDR3 is 15 amino acids. CDR3 bases: TGTGCTAGCAGCTTAGATACGGGACTGGTCGCCGAGCAGTACTTC. Its translation is CASSLDTGLVAEQYF.

This clone was picked up a small number of times. The gene calls are TRBV28 and TRBJ1-1; TRBD1 matches 8 bases. The CDR3 covers 16 residues. With V trimmed by 5 bases and J by 0 bases, 8 bases remained unmatched. The V gene's germline CDR1 is MDHEN and CDR2 SYDVKM. CDR3: CASSRTGRSVNTEAFF. The CDR3 region has the DNA TGTGCCAGCAGTAGGACAGGGCGGTCAGTGAACACTGAAGCTTTCTTT. Drawing the rest from reference TRBV28 and TRBJ1-1, the complete variable domain is DVKVTQSSRYLVKRTGEKVFLECVQDMDHENMFWYRQDPGLGLRLIYFSYDVKMKEKGDIPEGYSVSREKKERFSLILESASTNQTSMYLCASSRTGRSVNTEAFFGQGTRLTVV.

The V and J genes are TRBV5-1 and TRBJ2-2; 8 nucleotides align to TRBD1. V lost 0 bases, J lost 6 bases, and 7 bases stayed unmatched. This CDR3 is built from 16 residues. CDR1 and CDR2 (germline): SGHRS, YFSETQ. CDR3 nucleotide sequence: TGCGCCAGCAGCTTGGGCGACAGGGGAGAGGCCGGGGAGCTGTTTTTT. As protein: CASSLGDRGEAGELFF.

The gene calls are TRBV28 and TRBJ1-2, with TRBD1 matching 7 bases. Looked up from germline, CDR1 is MDHEN and CDR2 is SYDVKM. This CDR3 has 14 amino acids. Trimming cost V 1 base and J 8 bases; bases outside gene matches: 7. This CDR3 reads CASSLLHDRAGYTF. CDR3 nucleotide sequence: TGTGCCAGCAGTTTATTACATGACAGGGCGGGCTACACCTTC.

The V call is TRBV9, the J call TRBJ2-3, with D maybe TRBD2 (5 bases). The CDR3 has 15 amino acids. The V gene lost 4 bases and the J gene lost 0 bases, with 12 bases spanning the gap. The germline CDR1 and CDR2 sequences are SGDLS and YYNGEE. The CDR3: CASSPAGYSTDTQYF. For the CDR3, the DNA is TGTGCCAGCAGCCCCGCGGGTTATAGCACAGATACGCAGTATTTT. The full variable domain, rest sourced from reference TRBV9 and TRBJ2-3, is DSGVTQTPKHLITATGQRVTLRCSPRSGDLSVYWYQQSLDQGLQFLIQYYNGEERAKGNILERFSAQQFPDLHSELNLSSLELGDSALYFCASSPAGYSTDTQYFGPGTRLTVL.

This chain joins TRBV15 and TRBJ2-7, with TRBD1 matching over 9 bases. V lost 0 bases, J lost 6 bases, and 6 bases stayed unmatched. This CDR3 spans 15 amino acids. Germline V lookup: CDR1 LNHNV, CDR2 YYDKDF (reference sequence). The CDR3 nucleotides read TGTGCCACCAGCAGAGATGTACAGGGGGCGGGCGAGCAGTACTTC. Translating it yields CATSRDVQGAGEQYF.

This rearrangement joins TRBV10-1 to TRBJ2-5, with 7 bases fitting TRBD2. Germline CDR1 reads WNHNN; CDR2 reads SYGVQD (reference sequence). The CDR3 is 15 amino acids. Unmatched junction bases numbered 8, after V lost 0 bases and J lost 7 bases. The CDR3 loop reads CASSESTGLGVTQYF. CDR3 sequence (DNA): TGCGCCAGCAGTGAGTCGACCGGACTAGGGGTGACCCAGTACTTC.

Notes on this clone: The germline gene is not matched at one end of the junction; a read error may be the cause. This CDR3 is also generated by other DNA sequences in the sample. CDR3 bases: TGCGCCAGCAGCCCCTTGACTGGTGGCAATCAGCCCCAGCATTTT. Encoded protein: CASSPLTGGNQPQHF. This chain connects TRBV7-2 to TRBJ1-5; no clear D gene. CDR3 length: 15 residues. CDR1 SGHTA and CDR2 FQGNSA come from the germline V gene.

The chain has TRBV28 and TRBJ2-1; TRBD2 matches at 9 bases. Germline V gives CDR1 MDHEN, CDR2 SYDVKM. The CDR3 sequence is 16 residues long. V lost 3 bases, J lost 9 bases, and 12 bases stayed unmatched. CDR3 nucleotides: TGTGCCAGCAGTTTTTCGGGCGGGAGGGTGTTCAGTGAGCAGTTCTTC. Protein product: CASSFSGGRVFSEQFF.

J is TRBJ2-7 and V is TRBV27, with 10 bases fitting TRBD2. From germline, CDR1 is MNHEY and CDR2 SMNVEV (reference sequence). The J segment lost 3 bases and the V segment lost 3 bases, leaving 5 bases of the junction unmatched. This CDR3 has 15 residues. The CDR3 protein is CASSLRLAGLYEQYF. The DNA for the CDR3 is TGTGCCAGCAGTTTGCGACTAGCGGGTCTCTACGAGCAGTACTTC.

This chain links TRBV4-3 with TRBJ2-7, with D perhaps matching TRBD1 (6 bases). The CDR3 totals 14 residues. Trimming left V 5 bases short and J 3 bases short, with 14 bases between. Per germline, CDR1 LGHNA and CDR2 YSLEER. CDR3 in DNA: TGCGCCAGCAGCTTAAACAGGGCGCTCTACGAGCAGTACTTC. Encoded protein: CASSLNRALYEQYF.

The chain employs TRBV19 and TRBJ2-3; TRBD2 might be the D (6 bases). The CDR3 spans 15 residues. In germline, CDR1 is LNHDA, CDR2 SQIVND (reference sequence). Trimming pared 3 bases from V and 1 base from J, leaving 11 bases between. The CDR3 DNA reads as TGTGCCAGTAGTATCCGGAGGGGAGGCACAGATACGCAGTATTTT. As protein: CASSIRRGGTDTQYF.

The chain recombines TRBV28 with TRBJ2-5, with 9 bases fitting TRBD2. Germline V CDR1 and CDR2: MDHEN, SYDVKM. Germline trimming cut 7 bases from V and 6 bases from J; bases unmatched to any gene: 18. CDR3 size: 17 residues. As DNA, the CDR3 is TGTGCCAGCATCGTTGGGGGTAGCGGGAGTGGGGTAAAGACCCAGTACTTC. This codes for CASIVGGSGSGVKTQYF.

This clone has a handful of counts. The V and J genes are TRBV6-5 and TRBJ2-7; D might be TRBD2 (5 bases). Germline V gene data show CDR1 as MNHEY and CDR2 as SVGAGI. The length of the CDR3 is 13 residues. V was shortened by 5 bases and J by 6 bases, with 14 bases between the two germline ends. For the CDR3, the DNA is TGTGCCAGCAGTACGATGCGGGTCGGCGAGCAGTACTTC. Translated, it gives CASSTMRVGEQYF.